This T cell receptor (beta chain) was identified in a study of molecular identifiers for immune sequencing clone quantification. Study information: Replicate experiments divided RNA from around 20,000 or 100,000 naive CD8 cells into five parts and sequenced four.

Sorted cells numbering roughly 19,000 to 1,000,000, with 10%, 30% or 50% RNA, yielded the naive CD8 libraries. Listed TCR primers, together with previously described methods, were used for the bulk TCR libraries. MiXCR was run by TCRdb on the PCR reads, yielding one entry per CDR3 protein. Found here are more than 550,000 distinct CDR3 sequences, approximately 24% of them singletons; the top ten hold 0.7% to 0.95%. The CDR3 has 16 amino acids. CDR1 and CDR2 (germline): SEHNR, FQNEAQ (reference sequence). V was trimmed by 4 bases and J by 2 bases, leaving 12 bases between them. The receptor was derived from a human donor in good health. Some libraries in this study had Jurkat cell RNA spiked in. The V gene is TRBV7-9, the J gene TRBJ2-6; tentative D call: TRBD1 (5 bases). Sequenced input: naive CD8+ T cells from blood, with Jurkat cell RNA spiked in. The subset denotes: FACS-sorted CD8+CD4-CCR7+CD45RA+ naive T cells. The chain's CDR3 is CASSSKAGTGANVLTF. CDR3 sequence (DNA): TGTGCCAGCAGCTCCAAGGCAGGGACTGGGGCCAACGTCCTGACTTTC. Using reference TRBV7-9 and TRBJ2-6 for the parts outside the CDR3, the full variable domain is DTGVSQNPRHKITKRGQNVTFRCDPISEHNRLYWYRQTLGQGPEFLTYFQNEAQLEKSRLLSDRFSAERPKGSFSTLEIQRTEQGDSAMYLCASSSKAGTGANVLTFGAGSRLTVL.